The next 11 T cell receptor beta chains were all read from a single sample in a study of regulatory T cells in long-lasting Graves disease. The time point: newly diagnosed GD, antithyroid drugs for less than 3 months. Generation of the TCR library employed RNA extracted from PBMCs. Combining iRepertoire HTBI primers with Arm-PCR of CDR3 regions, the authors built TCR beta libraries. TCRdb called the multiplex PCR reads again in MiXCR, with one record for every CDR3 protein. The sample contains a few hundred thousand distinct CDR3 sequences, around 18% of which appear only once. This sample was also put to use in a study of T cells in Graves' hyperthyroidism and ophthalmopathy.

The sequenced sample was peripheral blood mononuclear cells (PBMCs), obtained at new diagnosis, from a patient treated with antithyroid drugs. These receptors all come from a woman aged 30 to 39 with Graves disease.

This clonotype was detected many times. The chain uses TRBV4-1 and TRBJ2-7, with 7 bases matching TRBD1. After removal of 3 bases from V and 3 bases from J, the junction contained 14 bases not matched to a gene. CDR1 is MGHRA and CDR2 is YSYEKL in the germline V gene. The CDR3 sequence is 17 residues long. The CDR3 is CASSHAPTTGVGYEQYF. CDR3 coding DNA: TGCGCCAGCAGCCACGCGCCGACAACAGGGGTCGGCTACGAGCAGTACTTC.

This clonotype was seen many times. The chain employs TRBV2 and TRBJ2-1; D may correspond to TRBD1 or TRBD2 (5 bases each). CDR1 and CDR2 (germline): SNHLY, FYNNEI. CDR3 length: 13 amino acids. Trimming stripped 8 bases from V and 0 bases from J, with 8 bases between. CDR3 in amino acids: CASGTGSYNEQFF. The DNA for the CDR3 is TGTGCCAGCGGGACCGGCTCCTACAATGAGCAGTTCTTC.

This clonotype came up many times. V is TRBV7-9 and J is TRBJ1-6; 7 bases map to TRBD1. The CDR3 consists of 16 residues. Trimming at V came to 4 bases and at J to 6 bases, leaving 9 bases not matched to a gene. The germline gives CDR1 SEHNR, CDR2 FQNEAQ (reference sequence). The CDR3 DNA is TGTGCCAGCAGCTCGGACGGGACAGCTACTAATTCACCCCTCCACTTT. It translates to CASSSDGTATNSPLHF.

Notes on this clonotype: A much larger clone is a single base away; this may be a read error. The chain combines TRBV12-5 with TRBJ2-7; no clear D. The CDR3 covers 12 residues. Per germline, CDR1 LGHNT and CDR2 FRNRAP. The CDR3 coding sequence is TGTGCTGGTGGTTTCGGACCGAACGAGCAGTACTTC. It specifies CAGGFGPNEQYF. The full variable domain, completed using reference TRBV12-5 and TRBJ2-7, is DARVTQTPRHKVTEMGQEVTMRCQPILGHNTVFWYRQTMMQGLELLAYFRNRAPLDDSGMPKDRFSAEMPDATLATLKIQPSEPRDSAVYFCAGGFGPNEQYFGPGTRLTVT.

This clonotype was seen at least ten times. This rearrangement joins TRBV5-1 to TRBJ1-3; TRBD1 might be the D (5 bases). Germline CDR1 is SGHRS and CDR2 is YFSETQ. V was pared by 0 bases and J by 4 bases, with 8 bases between. The CDR3 runs 14 residues. CDR3 DNA sequence: TGCGCCAGCAGCTTGGGGCAGGGCGGAAACACCATATATTTT. It translates to CASSLGQGGNTIYF.

The rearrangement uses TRBV2 and TRBJ2-1, with D perhaps TRBD2 (5 bases). In germline, CDR1 is SNHLY, CDR2 FYNNEI. The CDR3 runs to 13 residues. Trimming removed 6 bases at V and 9 bases at J, with 15 bases between. The CDR3 coding sequence is TGTGCCAGCAGCCGCGACGGAGGTGGTGAGCAGTTCTTC. It encodes CASSRDGGGEQFF. Combining the CDR3 with reference TRBV2 and TRBJ2-1 gives the whole variable domain EPEVTQTPSHQVTQMGQEVILRCVPISNHLYFYWYRQILGQKVEFLVSFYNNEISEKSEIFDDQFSVERPDGSNFTLKIRSTKLEDSAMYFCASSRDGGGEQFFGPGTRLTVL.

This clonotype was recorded at least ten times. The rearrangement uses TRBV15 and TRBJ2-3; no definite D call. In germline, CDR1 is LNHNV, CDR2 YYDKDF (reference sequence). V gave up 7 bases and J gave up 0 bases, with 8 bases separating them. This CDR3 region has 13 residues. The CDR3 loop reads CATMRGSTDTQYF. CDR3 nucleotide sequence: TGTGCCACCATGAGAGGTAGCACAGATACGCAGTATTTT.

In nucleotides, the CDR3 is TGCGCCAGCAGCCAACCGGGACAGGGACCTACAAATACGCAGTATTTT. As protein: CASSQPGQGPTNTQYF. The genes are TRBV4-1 and TRBJ2-3, with 9 bases identical to TRBD1. CDR3 size: 16 residues. CDR1 MGHRA and CDR2 YSYEKL come from the germline V gene. V shed 2 bases and J 7 bases; nucleotides not matched to a gene: 10.

This chain connects TRBV3-1 to TRBJ2-5; no firm D call. Germline CDR1 reads LGHDT; CDR2 reads YNNKEL (reference sequence). V was pared by 1 base and J by 4 bases, with 10 bases between. This CDR3 has 14 residues. The DNA of the CDR3 is TGTGCCAGCAGCCAAGCCTGGTTGGGAGAGACCCAGTACTTC. Encoded protein: CASSQAWLGETQYF.

This clonotype appeared a few times. The chain carries TRBV4-1 and TRBJ1-1; unclear D gene. The V gene's germline CDR1 is MGHRA and CDR2 YSYEKL. This CDR3 has 13 amino acids. The germline V and J ends were trimmed by 0 bases and 10 bases, with 12 bases remaining between them. DNA of the CDR3: TGCGCCAGCAGCCAAGACGGCCCCCGGGGAGCTTTCTTT. Its protein product is CASSQDGPRGAFF.

This clonotype was seen once. A far more abundant clone sits one base away, making this likely a read error. The conserved closing phenylalanine or tryptophan is absent in this CDR3, likely reflecting a read error. The chain links TRBV20-1 to TRBJ2-4; weak D call: TRBD1 (5 bases). The closer fit of TRBJ2-1 to the DNA end suggests the J call may be wrong. Looked up from germline, CDR1 is DFQATT and CDR2 is SNEGSKA (reference sequence). The CDR3 loop spans 12 amino acids. CDR3 in amino acids: CSAAGPNNEQFL. The CDR3 bases are TGCAGTGCAGCAGGGCCAAACAATGAGCAGTTCCTC.